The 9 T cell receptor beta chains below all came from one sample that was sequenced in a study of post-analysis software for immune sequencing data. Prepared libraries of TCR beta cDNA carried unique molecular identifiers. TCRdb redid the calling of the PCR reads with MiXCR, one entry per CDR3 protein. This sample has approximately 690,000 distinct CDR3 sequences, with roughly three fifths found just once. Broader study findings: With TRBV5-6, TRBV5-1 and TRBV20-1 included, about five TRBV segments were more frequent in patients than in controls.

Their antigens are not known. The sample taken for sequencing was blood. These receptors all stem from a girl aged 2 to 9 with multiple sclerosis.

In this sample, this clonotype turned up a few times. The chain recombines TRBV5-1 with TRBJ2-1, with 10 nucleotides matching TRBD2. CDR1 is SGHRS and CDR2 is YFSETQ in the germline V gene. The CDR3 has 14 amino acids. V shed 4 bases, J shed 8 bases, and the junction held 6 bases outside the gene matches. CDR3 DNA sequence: TGCGCCAGCAGCCTGGAGGGGACTAGCGATGAGCAGTTCTTC. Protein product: CASSLEGTSDEQFF.

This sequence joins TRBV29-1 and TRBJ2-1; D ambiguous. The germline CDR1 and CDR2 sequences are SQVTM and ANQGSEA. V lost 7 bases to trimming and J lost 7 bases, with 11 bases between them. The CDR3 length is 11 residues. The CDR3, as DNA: TGCAGCGCCGATCATGGGAATGAGCAGTTCTTC. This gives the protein CSADHGNEQFF.

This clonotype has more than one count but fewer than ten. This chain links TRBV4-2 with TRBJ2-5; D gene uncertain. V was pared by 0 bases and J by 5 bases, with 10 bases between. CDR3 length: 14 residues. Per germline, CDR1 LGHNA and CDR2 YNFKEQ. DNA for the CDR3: TGTGCCAGCAGCCAAGACCCCAAGGTGGAGACCCAGTACTTC. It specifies CASSQDPKVETQYF.

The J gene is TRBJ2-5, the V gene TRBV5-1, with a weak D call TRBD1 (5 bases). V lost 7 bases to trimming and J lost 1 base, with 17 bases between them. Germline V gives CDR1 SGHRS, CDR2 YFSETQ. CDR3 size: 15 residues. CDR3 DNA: TGCGCCAGCGCCTCAGGGCGCTTTCGCCAAGAGACCCAGTACTTC. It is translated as CASASGRFRQETQYF.

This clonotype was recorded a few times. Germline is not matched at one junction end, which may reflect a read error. The CDR3 sequence is CASSLPGTGELGTQYF. Here the CDR3 DNA reads TGTGCTAGCAGCTTACCCGGGACAGGGGAACTCGGGACCCAGTACTTC. The chain employs TRBV7-7 and TRBJ2-5; 10 bases fit TRBD1. Germline-derived CDR1 and CDR2 are SSHAT and FNYEAQ (reference sequence). There are 16 residues in the CDR3.

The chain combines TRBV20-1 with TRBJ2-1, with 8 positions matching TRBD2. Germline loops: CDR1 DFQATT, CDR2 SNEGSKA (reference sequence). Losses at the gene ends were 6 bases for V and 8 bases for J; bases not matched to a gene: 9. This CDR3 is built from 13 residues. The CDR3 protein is CSAGALAAYEQFF. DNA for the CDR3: TGCAGTGCAGGGGCACTAGCGGCCTATGAGCAGTTCTTC.

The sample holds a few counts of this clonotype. The CDR3 DNA follows: TGCGCCAGCAGCCAAGAAGCAGCCCTGGGGAACACTGAAGCTTTCTTT. Amino acid sequence: CASSQEAALGNTEAFF. The chain employs TRBV4-3 and TRBJ1-1, with D unresolved. The germline V and J ends were trimmed by 0 bases and 1 base, with 12 bases remaining between them. CDR1 and CDR2 (germline): LGHNA, YSLEER. This CDR3 is 16 amino acids long.

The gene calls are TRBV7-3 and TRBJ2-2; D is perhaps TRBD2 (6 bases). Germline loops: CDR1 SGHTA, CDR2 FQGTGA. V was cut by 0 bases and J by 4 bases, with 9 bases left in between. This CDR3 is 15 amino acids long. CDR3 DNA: TGTGCCAGCAGCTTAACACTAGCCCTCACCGGGGAGCTGTTTTTT. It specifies CASSLTLALTGELFF.

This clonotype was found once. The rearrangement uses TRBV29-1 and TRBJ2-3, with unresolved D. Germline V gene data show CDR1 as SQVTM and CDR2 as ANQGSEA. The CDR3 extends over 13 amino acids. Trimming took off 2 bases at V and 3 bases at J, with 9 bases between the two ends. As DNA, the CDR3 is TGCAGCGTTGAAAGCCGGCTTACAGATACGCAGTATTTT. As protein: CSVESRLTDTQYF.